This T cell receptor (beta chain) was identified in a study of cytomegalovirus exposure and HLA in healthy donors (dated by TCRdb to the late 2010s). Regarding the study in general: An earlier analysis of several hundred of the donors reported roughly 270 Gb of sequence data and around 110 million unique TCR beta sequences from about 180 million T cells. The study aimed to test whether signatures of past pathogen exposure could be identified by cataloging public T cell receptors. The genetic ancestry cluster associated with self-reported Caucasian donors included about 84% of the roughly 400 genotyped donors. Class I and class II HLA loci were covered by the typing at four-digit resolution. Across approximately 400 genotyped donors of the cohort, an average of roughly 250,000 unique TCR beta nucleotide sequences per donor were sequenced, and roughly 18% of those sequences were non-productive. Every discovery cohort repertoire had been produced on one sequencing platform. High-throughput TCR immunosequencing, statistical association of individual TCRs with disease status, and machine learning were combined to predict cytomegalovirus infection status. Along with the approximately 670-subject first cohort, a separate validation cohort of some 130 different subjects was used. A later analysis re-analyzed previously published TCR beta repertoires from 500 to 700 donors and added high-resolution HLA genotyping to study TCR occurrence patterns. Rather than using new phenotypic data, the later analysis identified candidate immune exposures from TCR beta sequences and from how often those sequences occurred across donors. The number of typed donors differed by locus: about 629-630 for A, B, C, DRB1 and DQB1; some 500 for DQA1; over 600 for DPA1; and around 450 for DPB1. An early release that covered about 600 HLA-typed donors contained about 300 gigabases of sequencing data and 70 million to 100 million unique TCR sequences. Roughly 5 DR-DQ haplotypes were treated as single units for association and clustering because of strong linkage in the cohort. Genome-wide SNP genotypes for about 65% of the 666 donors were used in a later genetic analysis, which treated that subset as a discovery cohort. The T cell repertoires of under 700 subjects were profiled by immunosequencing and related to cytomegalovirus serostatus. Donor age, sex, ethnicity and CMV serostatus were collected together with the repertoire data. An earlier analysis of some 600 of the donors applied high-throughput TCR beta sequencing to assess whether each TCR beta V gene segment acted as functional or pseudogenic.

Library preparation used the immunoSEQ multiplex PCR assay. A mixture of 60 forward primers for TCR Vbeta segments and 13 reverse primers for TCR Jbeta segments was used in the multiplex PCR. Amplification of the CDR3 region of rearranged TCR beta genes was performed with a multiplex PCR assay on genomic DNA. The amplified TCR beta libraries were sequenced on the Illumina HiSeq System as 87-base-pair reads. In the authors' own workflow: Across the 700 or so repertoires, a later analysis counted 75 million to 90 million unique TCR beta chains, 9.5 million to 13 million of which were shared by at least two donors. Raw reads were error-corrected and collapsed into unique sequences by a nearest-neighbor algorithm in which closely related sequences were merged to remove PCR and sequencing errors. CDR3 sequences were aligned to IMGT reference sequences to assign V, D and J gene segments. For a sequence to be retained, a match of at least six nucleotides to both a V gene segment and a J gene segment was required. A rearrangement counted as productive if the CDR3 had no stop codons and remained in frame with V and J, and every other rearrangement counted as non-productive. CDR3 was defined according to IMGT convention as the region running from the second conserved V-encoded cysteine to the conserved J-encoded phenylalanine. In an earlier analysis of around 570 of the donors, sequences lacking an unambiguous match to a single V gene segment were excluded. In an earlier analysis of almost 600 of the donors, a V segment was called functional when productive rearrangements were above 56.7%, and segregating when the standard deviation between donors exceeded 5%. A statistical classification framework was built to diagnose cytomegalovirus status from the catalog of TCR beta chain sequences. V and J gene assignment, in a later analysis, came from comparing TCR nucleotide sequences with IMGT/GENE-DB human TR gene sequences. In a later analysis, CDR3 sequences and most-parsimonious VDJ recombination scenarios were assigned using the TCRdist pipeline. In a later analysis, every TCR beta chain was defined by the combination of its CDR3 amino acid sequence and its V-gene family, and reads without a unique V-gene family were dropped. In a later analysis, around 600 highly shared, low-generation-probability nucleotide sequences were removed to address suspected cross-contamination and a sequencing artifact. A later analysis calculated a clonal expansion index for each public chain from normalized within-repertoire ranks of inferred template counts. In a later analysis, generation probabilities were computed using a VDJ recombination model fitted to out-of-frame rearrangements, and the results were checked against IGoR. In a later analysis, TCR-TCR, TCR-HLA and TCR-CMV co-occurrence was scored with hypergeometric tests, and a repertoire-size bias correction was applied to TCR pairs. False discovery rates were estimated in a later analysis by permuting HLA or CMV assignments 20 times. A later analysis grouped co-occurring TCRs with DBSCAN, adding TCRdist sequence similarity when clustering within HLA-allele-positive subsets. Repertoires with fewer than 30,000 or more than 120,000 public chains were left out of co-occurrence clustering, as were roughly five repertoires with anomalous nucleotide sharing. In TCRdb, the immuneACCESS table is reduced to in-frame sequences with V and J assigned. These tables do not hold every clone; where another copy was compared, an unresolved V gene accounts for under half, and the others remain unexplained. That table furnishes V, J and clone size, whereas the DNA furnished D and trimming. The sample table shows roughly 110,000 clones, and approximately 82% are seen once. The ten largest clones take up roughly 20% of the sample.

The study at large found these results: The sequencing pipeline was judged likely to have produced a cluster of highly shared sequence variants as a technical artifact. Cytomegalovirus status was reported to be diagnosed by the classifier with high specificity and sensitivity in both the original and validation cohorts. In an earlier analysis of 500 to 650 of the donors, most TCR beta V segments appeared in productive rearrangements about 90% or about 30% of the time, broadly matching IMGT annotations. Linkage disequilibrium might explain the correlated functional status among segregating V segments, but an unknown experimental factor could not be ruled out. Because counts were too low, roughly 18 rarely observed V segments, including chromosome 9 orphons, were left out of the earlier analysis of 587 of the donors. Sequencing depth was assumed to be roughly uniform across donors in the presence/absence analyses, though that assumption may not hold. At a false discovery rate of 0.05, a later analysis linked about 17,000 TCR beta sequences to specific HLA alleles. The 87-base-pair reads could not distinguish some IMGT-functional V segments, including TRBV6-2 and TRBV6-3, so those segments were excluded. The authors suggested that the approach could potentially be generalized to other disease states and immunological phenotypes. According to a later analysis, most CMV-associated TCR beta chains appeared to be HLA-restricted, and the HLA associations seemed to be driven largely by CMV exposure. Compared with equally common non-associated chains, HLA-associated TCR beta chains in a later analysis were more clonally expanded and had lower generation probabilities. A further reported finding was that TCR beta sequences accurately predicted the HLA-A and HLA-B alleles for most subjects in the first cohort. Because HLA typing was missing for some donors at each locus, association tests included only the typed subset. In the study, 150 to 200 TCR beta chains were listed as associated with cytomegalovirus. Assigning TCR associations to individual alleles was difficult when HLA alleles, especially DR and DQ, strongly co-occurred. Three of the identified cytomegalovirus-associated TCR beta chains were confirmed in vitro to be specific for cytomegalovirus antigens. The cohort was sequenced for TCR beta chains only, and without alpha or paired-chain data the features that could be detected were limited. According to a later analysis, TCR association rates differed among HLA loci, with DRB1 alleles showing the most associated TCRs and HLA-C alleles showing the fewest. Compared with the 666-donor mean, donors in an Asian-associated ancestry cluster had fewer N-insertions in productive TCRs, according to a later genetic analysis. Immune exposure information for the cohort was limited to CMV serostatus. Most TCR sequences were observed very rarely across donors, whereas some public TCRs were present in many individuals. A later analysis reported that several top co-occurrence clusters appeared linked to parvovirus B19, influenza, CMV and Epstein-Barr virus. An association between a missense DCLRE1C variant and V-gene and J-gene trimming of TCR beta chains was found in a later genetic analysis and replicated in an independent cohort.

The count of this clone is one. It lacks a known antigen. Within one base of it there is no much larger clone, and no base qualities were kept. The cohort was made up of roughly 670 healthy bone marrow donors. At the time of sampling, all cohort members were nominally healthy, though unrecorded immune exposures were likely present. The donor was CMV seropositive and belonged to the group of 250 to 350 seropositive cohort members. Each donor provided a peripheral blood sample, and peripheral blood mononuclear cells were used for TCR beta sequencing. The Qiagen DNeasy Blood Extraction Kit was used to extract genomic DNA from the blood cell samples. The germline V gene supplies CDR1 LGHNT and CDR2 FRNRAP. The CDR3 measures 12 amino acids from cysteine to phenylalanine. The entry retains the CDR3 DNA only, 36 bases that are in frame from base 1. Between the V and J ends, shortened by 5 bases and 4 bases respectively, the junction contains 8 bases.

The sample comprised PBMCs. This chain joins TRBV12-5 to TRBJ1-1, with no D gene named confidently. The receptor comes from a man aged 25 to 45 in good health and CMV-seropositive. The DNA sequence is given as TGTGCTAGTGGTGCAGGTCCCACTGAAGCTTTCTTT. Its coded protein is CASGAGPTEAFF.